The 10 T cell receptor beta chains in this list originate from one sample, sequenced in a study of shared clonotypes between healthy human individuals. Profiled with immunoSEQ multiplex PCR; TCRdb holds only in-frame clones, not every one. In the table there are millions of clones, approximately 95% of which are singletons. Sequencing used naive CD4+ T cells sorted from blood. As to subset: CD45RA+ positively selected. These receptors came from a man in his late teens or twenties in good health.

V gene TRBV7-2 combines with J gene TRBJ2-5; 14 positions agree with TRBD2. Germline assignment: CDR1 SGHTA and CDR2 FQGNSA. The CDR3 has 19 amino acids. V lost 5 bases, J lost 0 bases, and 11 bases stayed unmatched. DNA for the CDR3: TGTGCCAGCAGCCCCCCAAAGGGGACTAGCGGGAGTCACCAAGAGACCCAGTACTTC. Translation: CASSPPKGTSGSHQETQYF.

The chain combines TRBV6-1 with TRBJ1-1, with 7 nucleotides matching TRBD1. Germline trimming cut 8 bases from V and 0 bases from J; bases unmatched to any gene: 9. The CDR3 is 15 residues long. Germline-derived CDR1 and CDR2 are MNHNS and SASEGT. CDR3: CASATPGQLNTEAFF. The CDR3 nucleotides read TGTGCCAGCGCGACCCCGGGACAGCTGAACACTGAAGCTTTCTTT.

The chain employs TRBV6-5 and TRBJ1-1, with 7 bases aligning to TRBD1. J gave up 0 bases and V 7 bases, and 5 bases lay outside the gene matches. Germline values: CDR1 MNHEY, CDR2 SVGAGI. CDR3 length: 14 amino acids. As DNA, the CDR3 is TGTGCCAGCAAATTGACAGGGATGAACACTGAAGCTTTCTTT. Its translation: CASKLTGMNTEAFF.

The V call is TRBV4-2, the J call TRBJ1-2; D not resolved. Trimming removed 0 bases at V and 4 bases at J, with 6 bases between. Per germline, CDR1 LGHNA and CDR2 YNFKEQ. This CDR3 is 13 amino acids long. The CDR3 loop reads CASSQEDLYGYTF. CDR3 nucleotide sequence: TGTGCCAGCAGCCAAGAGGATCTCTATGGCTACACCTTC.

This clone was detected only once. Distinct nucleotide sequences in the sample also encode this CDR3. The CDR3 nucleotides are TGTGCCTGGAGTGGGGGAGCACAAGAGACCCAGTACTTC. It translates to CAWSGGAQETQYF. The chain is built from TRBV30 and TRBJ2-5; D may be TRBD2 (5 bases). V lost 1 base and J 2 bases, leaving 8 bases between the germline ends. The CDR3 runs to 13 residues. Germline-derived CDR1 and CDR2 are GTSNPN and SVGIG (reference sequence).

The V gene is TRBV5-5, the J gene TRBJ1-6, with 8 positions matching TRBD1. CDR1 is SGHKS, CDR2 YYEKEE, per germline (reference sequence). V shed 0 bases and J 6 bases; nucleotides not matched to a gene: 8. The CDR3 is made up of 17 amino acids. CDR3 loop: CASSLVGGTGVNSPLHF. In DNA form, the CDR3 reads TGTGCCAGCAGCTTGGTGGGCGGGACAGGCGTTAATTCACCCCTCCACTTT.

The gene calls are TRBV5-6 and TRBJ2-7; TRBD2 agrees at 7 bases. V lost 4 bases to trimming and J lost 0 bases; unmatched junction nucleotides: 7. Germline V gene sequence: CDR1 SGHDT, CDR2 YYEEEE. The CDR3 sequence is 15 residues long. The CDR3: CASSGSGLSSYEQYF. In DNA form, the CDR3 reads TGTGCCAGCAGCGGTAGCGGGCTAAGCTCCTACGAGCAGTACTTC.

This sequence joins TRBV15 and TRBJ2-7; D call uncertain. The CDR3 is 11 residues long. Germline lookup yields CDR1 LNHNV and CDR2 YYDKDF (reference sequence). V was shortened by 8 bases and J by 3 bases, with 8 bases between the two germline ends. The CDR3 DNA reads as TGTGCCACCCAAGATGACTACGAGCAGTACTTC. Its translation is CATQDDYEQYF.

This clone showed up just once. The chain's CDR3 is CASSLVVLASGVNTGELFF. The CDR3 DNA reads TGTGCCAGCAGCTTAGTAGTCCTCGCTAGCGGGGTGAACACCGGGGAGCTGTTTTTT. The gene calls are TRBV7-2 and TRBJ2-2; 9 bases fit TRBD2. Trimming cost V 1 base and J 1 base; bases outside gene matches: 10. Germline-derived CDR1 and CDR2 are SGHTA and FQGNSA. This CDR3 comprises 19 residues.

The chain combines TRBV5-1 with TRBJ2-3; D gene ambiguous. CDR3 length: 14 residues. The V end lost 5 bases, the J end lost 4 bases, and 14 bases lay between the germline ends. Germline-derived CDR1 and CDR2 are SGHRS and YFSETQ. The CDR3 spells CASRPDLAADTQYF. The CDR3 coding sequence is TGCGCCAGCAGACCCGACTTGGCGGCAGATACGCAGTATTTT.